Given below is one T cell receptor beta chain in context. The data were taken from a study of blood T cells in healthy people across ages. The CDR3 contains 13 residues. Per germline, CDR1 SGHTA and CDR2 FQGNSA. Trimming stripped 5 bases from V and 4 bases from J, with 11 bases between. Alongside a J-beta primer mix, a sample-barcoded 5' primer served in a second PCR lasting roughly 6 to 12 cycles. TCRdb reanalysed the 5' RACE reads using MiXCR and keeps one entry per CDR3 protein. The table shows about a million distinct CDR3 sequences, with roughly half occurring only once. The sequenced material came from blood. V is TRBV7-2 and J is TRBJ1-2; TRBD1 is a possible D gene (5 bases). The sequence came from an older woman in good health. The DNA of the CDR3 is TGTGCCAGCAGCCCAGGGCCAATCTATGGCTACACCTTC. Its protein is CASSPGPIYGYTF.